This entry describes one TCR beta chain. This sample was taken from a study of hypomethylating agent response in myelodysplastic syndrome. On the study more broadly: Mean age was roughly 70 +/- 6.9 years; diploid cytogenetics predominated. Most often mutated was TET2, found in 5 of 11 patients.

Per the study methods: Of approximately 180,000 unique clonotypes, under 2% were previously reported viral-epitope-specific in VDJdb. The method was immunoSEQ multiplex PCR; TCRdb's version includes in-frame clones alone and lacks a portion of them. V and J calls and clone size are copied from that table; D and trimming were computed from the DNA. Of about 3,100 clones listed, about 76% were seen once; the top ten hold about 12%. V gave up 1 base and J gave up 8 bases; unmatched junction bases: 3. This CDR3 comprises 13 residues. Germline V CDR1 and CDR2: SGHNT, YYREEE (reference sequence). This receptor was identified in a human donor with myelodysplastic syndrome. The genes are TRBV5-4 and TRBJ2-1; 7 nucleotides line up with TRBD2. The input for sequencing was bone marrow, taken before or after starting hypomethylating agent treatment for myelodysplastic syndrome (not recorded which). The CDR3 DNA is TGTGCCAGCAGCTTGTCTGGGGGGGATGAGCAGTTCTTC. This sequence encodes CASSLSGGDEQFF.